One and the same sample provided the 26 T cell receptor beta chains below, sequenced in a study of cytomegalovirus exposure and HLA in healthy donors. A multiplex PCR was run with 60 Vbeta primers and 13 Jbeta primers. Sequencing was performed with immunoSEQ multiplex PCR; in TCRdb, only in-frame clones are kept and a portion is missing. The sample shows about 180,000 clones, 60% to 85% of them seen only once. The sequenced sample consisted of PBMCs. These TCRs come from a man in his forties or fifties in good health and CMV-seronegative.

The CDR3 protein is CASSYSGQGYSPLHF. CDR3 DNA: TGTGCCAGCAGTTACTCGGGGCAGGGATATTCACCCCTCCACTTT. V gene TRBV6-5 combines with J gene TRBJ1-6; a possible D gene is TRBD1 (5 bases). V was shortened by 0 bases and J by 8 bases, with 11 bases between the two germline ends. Germline V gene lookup returns CDR1 MNHEY and CDR2 SVGAGI. The CDR3 has 15 residues.

The chain carries TRBV19 and TRBJ2-7; the D gene is possibly TRBD1 (7 bases). The CDR3 has 14 amino acids. The V end was cut by 3 bases, the J end by 7 bases, with 16 bases between. Germline lookup yields CDR1 LNHDA and CDR2 SQIVND (reference sequence). The CDR3 region has the DNA TGTGCCAGTAGTATTGCCAGGGGGGATTGGGAGCAGTACTTC. The encoded protein is CASSIARGDWEQYF.

This clone was detected only a few times. The chain combines TRBV11-3 with TRBJ2-2; D unresolved. The germline V gene has CDR1 SGHNT and CDR2 YENEEA. The CDR3 has 14 amino acids. V was trimmed by 5 bases and J by 2 bases, leaving 9 bases between them. Written as DNA, the CDR3 is TGTGCCAGCAGCCCTACTGGTAACACCGGGGAGCTGTTTTTT. Protein product: CASSPTGNTGELFF.

The J gene is TRBJ1-1, the V gene TRBV2; D remains unclear. Germline CDR1 reads SNHLY; CDR2 reads FYNNEI. V was clipped by 3 bases and J by 1 base, with 9 bases between them. This CDR3 contains 14 residues. Here the CDR3 reads CASSDFFSNTEAFF. In nucleotides, the CDR3 is TGTGCCAGCAGTGATTTCTTTTCGAACACTGAAGCTTTCTTT.

The chain uses TRBV7-3 and TRBJ1-2, with 9 bases that match TRBD1. Germline values: CDR1 SGHTA, CDR2 FQGTGA. This CDR3 comprises 13 residues. V dropped 5 bases and J dropped 7; count of bases not matched to a gene: 5. CDR3: CASSHYRGLGYTF. CDR3 nucleotide sequence: TGTGCCAGCAGCCATTACAGGGGGCTTGGCTACACCTTC.

The V call is TRBV6-5, the J call TRBJ2-5; 8 bases align to TRBD2. V shed 2 bases, J shed 3 bases, and the junction held 5 bases outside the gene matches. This CDR3 is 15 amino acids long. The germline gives CDR1 MNHEY, CDR2 SVGAGI. The DNA for the CDR3 is TGTGCCAGCAGTTACCGCGGGAGGAGCGAAGAGACCCAGTACTTC. Translated: CASSYRGRSEETQYF.

This clone was counted a few times. CDR3 DNA sequence: TGTGCCAGCAGTGGGATCCGAGGCGGGAACTCCTACGAGCAGTACTTC. Translated, it gives CASSGIRGGNSYEQYF. The rearrangement links TRBV6-1 to TRBJ2-7; TRBD2 is a possible D gene (6 bases). CDR3 length: 16 residues. Deletions cut 4 bases from V and 0 bases from J, with 16 bases between. Germline CDR1 MNHNS, CDR2 SASEGT.

V gene TRBV18 combines with J gene TRBJ1-6; 7 nucleotides agree with TRBD1. CDR1 and CDR2 from the germline V gene are KGHSH and LQKENI. The trim removed 6 bases at V and 7 bases at J, leaving 6 bases unmatched. This CDR3 contains 14 residues. The CDR3 is CASSSGTVNSPLHF. For the CDR3, the DNA is TGTGCCAGCTCTTCCGGGACAGTGAATTCACCCCTCCACTTT.

This chain joins TRBV6-5 and TRBJ1-1; TRBD1 is a possible D gene (6 bases). This CDR3 is built from 14 residues. The germline V gene encodes CDR1 MNHEY and CDR2 SVGAGI. The V gene lost 4 bases and the J gene lost 5 bases, with 14 bases spanning the gap. The DNA for the CDR3 is TGTGCCAGCAGTTCCAGGGGCGGGGGAACTGAAGCTTTCTTT. It yields the protein CASSSRGGGTEAFF.

V is TRBV4-1 and J is TRBJ2-7; no firm D call. In germline, CDR1 is MGHRA, CDR2 YSYEKL. V was trimmed by 3 bases and J by 2 bases, leaving 17 bases between them. This CDR3 comprises 16 residues. The DNA of the CDR3 is TGCGCCAGCAGCCACGGAAGTGATCCTAGACCCTACGAGCAGTACTTC. Protein: CASSHGSDPRPYEQYF.

V is TRBV5-1 and J is TRBJ1-1; possible D gene TRBD1, 5 bases. There are 15 residues in the CDR3. Trimming pared 0 bases from V and 6 bases from J, leaving 15 bases between. Looked up from germline, CDR1 is SGHRS and CDR2 is YFSETQ. The DNA for the CDR3 is TGCGCCAGCAGCTTGGATGGGGGATGGAGGGCTGAAGCTTTCTTT. Its translation: CASSLDGGWRAEAFF. Based on the CDR3 plus reference TRBV5-1 and TRBJ1-1, the full variable domain is KAGVTQTPRYLIKTRGQQVTLSCSPISGHRSVSWYQQTPGQGLQFLFEYFSETQRNKGNFPGRFSGRQFSNSRSEMNVSTLELGDSALYLCASSLDGGWRAEAFFGQGTRLTVV.

The V and J genes are TRBV29-1 and TRBJ1-1, with 7 bases fitting TRBD1. CDR1 is SQVTM and CDR2 is ANQGSEA in the germline V gene. The CDR3 runs to 16 residues. V was clipped by 0 bases and J by 5 bases; unmatched bases: 12. The CDR3 bases are TGCAGCGTTGAAGATGTAGATGGCAGGGGGAGTACTGAAGCTTTCTTT. Amino acids: CSVEDVDGRGSTEAFF.

This clone was counted only a few times. V and J are TRBV4-3 and TRBJ2-5, with TRBD1 as a possible D gene (5 bases). CDR1 is LGHNA, CDR2 YSLEER, per germline. The V and J ends lost 1 base and 5 bases respectively, with 17 bases between them. The CDR3 contains 16 residues. In nucleotides, the CDR3 is TGCGCCAGCAGCCAAGCGTCGTTTCAGGGTGGGGAGACCCAGTACTTC. This translates into CASSQASFQGGETQYF.

The rearrangement links TRBV19 to TRBJ2-7; no clear D. The ends were cut back, 7 bases at V and 3 bases at J, with 13 bases in the middle. The V gene's germline CDR1 is LNHDA and CDR2 SQIVND (reference sequence). The CDR3 runs to 13 residues. This CDR3 reads CASNPGGDYEQYF. The CDR3 region has the DNA TGTGCCAGTAATCCGGGTGGTGACTACGAGCAGTACTTC.

CDR3: CASSPLPTGNYGYTF. The DNA for the CDR3 is TGCGCCAGCAGCCCCCTTCCGACAGGGAACTATGGCTACACCTTC. V and J are TRBV4-3 and TRBJ1-2; 7 nucleotides match TRBD1. Germline trimming cut 4 bases from V and 2 bases from J; bases unmatched to any gene: 7. The CDR3 runs 15 residues. Germline V CDR1 and CDR2: LGHNA, YSLEER.

The chain couples TRBV7-2 to TRBJ2-7; 10 bases map to TRBD2. This CDR3 region has 16 residues. The germline V gene encodes CDR1 SGHTA and CDR2 FQGNSA. V shed 4 bases, J shed 4 bases, and the junction held 10 bases outside the gene matches. The CDR3 spells CASSSPIAGGSYEQYF. DNA of the CDR3: TGTGCCAGCAGCTCCCCTATAGCGGGGGGATCTTACGAGCAGTACTTC.

This clone has a handful of counts. The rearrangement links TRBV29-1 to TRBJ2-2, with TRBD1 matching 9 bases. Germline CDR1 SQVTM, CDR2 ANQGSEA. V lost 5 bases and J lost 7; bases outside the gene matches: 11. This CDR3 has 15 residues. The CDR3 loop reads CSVLRRTGESGELFF. The DNA for the CDR3 is TGCAGCGTTCTTCGACGGACAGGGGAAAGCGGGGAGCTGTTTTTT.

The chain is built from TRBV5-1 and TRBJ1-5, with 8 bases that match TRBD1. The CDR3 runs 16 residues. Germline values: CDR1 SGHRS, CDR2 YFSETQ. The junction had 12 bases not matched to a gene; V was cut back by 4 bases and J by 6 bases. CDR3 amino acids: CASSPLGQGRGQPQHF. The CDR3 coding sequence is TGCGCCAGCAGCCCCCTCGGACAGGGACGAGGTCAGCCCCAGCATTTT.

V is TRBV7-9 and J is TRBJ1-1; 7 bases map to TRBD1. This CDR3 region has 12 residues. From germline, CDR1 is SEHNR and CDR2 FQNEAQ (reference sequence). V shed 6 bases and J 9 bases; nucleotides not matched to a gene: 7. CDR3 sequence (DNA): TGTGCCAGCAGTCTAACAGGGGATAAAGCTTTCTTT. As protein: CASSLTGDKAFF.

The genes are TRBV10-3 and TRBJ2-5, with a weak D call TRBD2 (6 bases). The V end lost 6 bases, the J end lost 11 bases, and 13 bases lay between the germline ends. The CDR3 has 11 amino acids. Germline-derived CDR1 and CDR2 are ENHRY and SYGVKD. The CDR3 DNA reads TGTGCCATCAGCGGGGGAGAGGGGCAGTACTTC. Translated: CAISGGEGQYF.

This clone is a singleton in its sample. The chain carries TRBV6-1 and TRBJ2-7; the match to TRBD2 covers 9 bases. The germline V gene encodes CDR1 MNHNS and CDR2 SASEGT. Losses at the gene ends were 7 bases for V and 6 bases for J; bases not matched to a gene: 10. The length of the CDR3 is 14 residues. The CDR3 DNA is TGTGCCAGCATACGCCTTAGCGGGAGAGGCGAGCAGTACTTC. Translating gives CASIRLSGRGEQYF.

The rearrangement links TRBV12-5 to TRBJ2-7; D is undetermined. The germline gives CDR1 LGHNT, CDR2 FRNRAP. This CDR3 spans 15 amino acids. V was trimmed by 3 bases and J by 5 bases, leaving 17 bases between them. CDR3 bases: TGTGCTAGTGGTTTAACCGGGTCTCCCCCTCACGAGCAGTACTTC. Translation: CASGLTGSPPHEQYF.

The genes are TRBV19 and TRBJ1-3; TRBD1 matches at 8 bases. Germline CDR1 is LNHDA and CDR2 is SQIVND (reference sequence). The V gene end was trimmed by 6 bases and the J gene end by 4 bases; junction bases not matched to a gene: 8. The CDR3 extends over 15 amino acids. CDR3 coding DNA: TGTGCCAGTAGCGGACAGGGTGTTGGAGGAAACACCATATATTTT. It encodes CASSGQGVGGNTIYF.

The V gene is TRBV5-1, the J gene TRBJ2-7; 9 positions match TRBD1. This CDR3 contains 15 residues. V trimming: 2 bases; J trimming: 6 bases; junction bases outside the gene matches: 9. Germline V gene data show CDR1 as SGHRS and CDR2 as YFSETQ. The CDR3 DNA sequence: TGCGCCAGCAGCTTTGAACCCGGGACAGGGTTCGAGCAGTACTTC. Amino acid sequence: CASSFEPGTGFEQYF.

The V and J genes are TRBV7-9 and TRBJ1-1; D possibly corresponds to TRBD1 (5 bases). CDR1 is SEHNR and CDR2 is FQNEAQ in the germline V gene (reference sequence). Trimming took off 8 bases at V and 0 bases at J, with 13 bases between the two ends. The CDR3 runs to 14 residues. CDR3 DNA: TGTGCCAGCGGGAACGACAGATTGAACACTGAAGCTTTCTTT. Protein product: CASGNDRLNTEAFF.

The chain joins TRBV9 to TRBJ2-3; TRBD2 is a possible D gene (5 bases). The CDR3 has 15 amino acids. The germline V gene has CDR1 SGDLS and CDR2 YYNGEE. V was trimmed by 3 bases and J by 5 bases, leaving 16 bases between them. In DNA, the CDR3 is TGTGCCAGCAGCGGACTCAGAGTTGCGGGAGATACGCAGTATTTT. It encodes CASSGLRVAGDTQYF. The variable domain in full, with the rest retrieved from reference TRBV9 and TRBJ2-3, is DSGVTQTPKHLITATGQRVTLRCSPRSGDLSVYWYQQSLDQGLQFLIQYYNGEERAKGNILERFSAQQFPDLHSELNLSSLELGDSALYFCASSGLRVAGDTQYFGPGTRLTVL.